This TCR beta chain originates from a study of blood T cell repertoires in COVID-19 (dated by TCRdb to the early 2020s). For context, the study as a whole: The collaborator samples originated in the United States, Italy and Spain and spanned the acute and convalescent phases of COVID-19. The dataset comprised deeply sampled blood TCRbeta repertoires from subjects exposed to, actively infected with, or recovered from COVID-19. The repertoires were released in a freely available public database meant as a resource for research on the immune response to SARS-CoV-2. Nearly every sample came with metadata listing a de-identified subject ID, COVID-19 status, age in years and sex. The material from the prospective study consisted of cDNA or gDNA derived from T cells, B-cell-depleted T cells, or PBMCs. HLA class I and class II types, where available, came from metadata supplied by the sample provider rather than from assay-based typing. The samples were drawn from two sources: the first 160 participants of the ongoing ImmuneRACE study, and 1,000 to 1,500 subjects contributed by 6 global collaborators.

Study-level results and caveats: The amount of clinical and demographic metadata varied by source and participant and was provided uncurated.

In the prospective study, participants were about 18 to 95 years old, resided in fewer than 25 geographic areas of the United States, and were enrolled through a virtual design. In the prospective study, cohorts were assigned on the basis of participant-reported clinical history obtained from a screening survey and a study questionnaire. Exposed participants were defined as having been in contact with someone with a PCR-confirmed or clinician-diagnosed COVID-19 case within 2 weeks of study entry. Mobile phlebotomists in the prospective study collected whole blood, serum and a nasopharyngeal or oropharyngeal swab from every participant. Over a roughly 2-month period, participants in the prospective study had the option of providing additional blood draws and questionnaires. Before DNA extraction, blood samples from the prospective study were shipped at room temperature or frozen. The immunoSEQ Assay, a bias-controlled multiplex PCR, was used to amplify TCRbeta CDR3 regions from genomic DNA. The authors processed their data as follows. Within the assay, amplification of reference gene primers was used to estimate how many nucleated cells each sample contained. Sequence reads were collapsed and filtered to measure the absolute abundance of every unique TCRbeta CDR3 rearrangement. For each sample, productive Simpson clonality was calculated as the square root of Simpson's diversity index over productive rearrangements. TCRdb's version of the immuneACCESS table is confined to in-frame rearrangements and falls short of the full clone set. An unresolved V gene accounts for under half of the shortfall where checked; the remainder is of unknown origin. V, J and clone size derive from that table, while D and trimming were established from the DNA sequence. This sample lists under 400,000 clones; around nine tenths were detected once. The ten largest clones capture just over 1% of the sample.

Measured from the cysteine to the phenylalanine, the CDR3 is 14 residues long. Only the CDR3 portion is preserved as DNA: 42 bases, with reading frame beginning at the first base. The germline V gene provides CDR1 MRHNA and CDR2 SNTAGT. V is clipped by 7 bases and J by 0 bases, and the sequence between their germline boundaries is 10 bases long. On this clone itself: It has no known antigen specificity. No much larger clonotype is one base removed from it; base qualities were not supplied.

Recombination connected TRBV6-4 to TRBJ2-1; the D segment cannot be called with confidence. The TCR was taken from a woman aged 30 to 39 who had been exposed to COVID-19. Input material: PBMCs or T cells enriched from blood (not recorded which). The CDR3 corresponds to CASTKRPSYNEQFF. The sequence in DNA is TGTGCCAGCACCAAGCGTCCCTCCTACAATGAGCAGTTCTTC.